This T cell receptor (beta chain) was observed in a study of shared clonotypes between healthy human individuals. The assay was carried out at the deep level. The unsorted PBMC replicate PCRs were performed with about 300 ng DNA, around 30,000 T cell genomes. Assay: immunoSEQ multiplex PCR; the TCRdb copy retains only in-frame clones and omits some. This table holds fewer than 700,000 clones, around 81% found once. This clone was observed a few times. CDR1 SGHNT and CDR2 YYREEE come from the germline V gene (reference sequence). The CDR3 totals 17 residues. V was trimmed by 3 bases and J by 4 bases, leaving 20 bases between them.

J is TRBJ1-3 and V is TRBV5-4, with a weak D call TRBD1 (6 bases). The clonotype comes from a woman between 35 and 50 years old in good health. Some clones in this sample may be carry-over from other donors' samples. The sequencing input was PBMCs. The CDR3 sequence: CASSSFLAGARGNTIYF. CDR3 coding DNA: TGTGCCAGCAGCTCGTTCCTCGCGGGGGCGAGAGGAAACACCATATATTTT.